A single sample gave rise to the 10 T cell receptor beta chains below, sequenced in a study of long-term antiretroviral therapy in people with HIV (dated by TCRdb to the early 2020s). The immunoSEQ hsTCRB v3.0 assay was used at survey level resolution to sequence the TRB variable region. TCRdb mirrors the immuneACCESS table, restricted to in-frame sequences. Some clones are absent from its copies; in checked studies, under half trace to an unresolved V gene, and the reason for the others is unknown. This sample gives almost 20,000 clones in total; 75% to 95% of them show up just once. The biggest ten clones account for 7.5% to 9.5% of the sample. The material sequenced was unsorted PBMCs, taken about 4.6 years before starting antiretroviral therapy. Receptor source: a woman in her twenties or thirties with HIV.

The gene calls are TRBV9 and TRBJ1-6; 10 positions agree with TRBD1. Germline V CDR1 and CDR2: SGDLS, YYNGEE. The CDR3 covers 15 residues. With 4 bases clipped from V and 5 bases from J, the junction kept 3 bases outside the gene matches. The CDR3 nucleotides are TGTGCCAGCAGCCCCGGGACAGGGGATAATTCACCCCTCCACTTT. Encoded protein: CASSPGTGDNSPLHF. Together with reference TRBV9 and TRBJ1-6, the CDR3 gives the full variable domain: DSGVTQTPKHLITATGQRVTLRCSPRSGDLSVYWYQQSLDQGLQFLIQYYNGEERAKGNILERFSAQQFPDLHSELNLSSLELGDSALYFCASSPGTGDNSPLHFGNGTRLTVT.

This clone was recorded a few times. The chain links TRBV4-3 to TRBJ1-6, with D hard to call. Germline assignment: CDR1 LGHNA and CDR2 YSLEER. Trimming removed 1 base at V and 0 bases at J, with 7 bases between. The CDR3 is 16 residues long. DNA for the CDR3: TGCGCCAGCAGCCAAGTTTATAGCTCCTATAATTCACCCCTCCACTTT. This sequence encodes CASSQVYSSYNSPLHF.

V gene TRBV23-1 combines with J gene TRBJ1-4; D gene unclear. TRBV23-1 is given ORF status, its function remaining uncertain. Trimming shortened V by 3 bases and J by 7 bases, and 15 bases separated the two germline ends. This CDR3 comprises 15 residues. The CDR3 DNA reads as TGCGCCAGCAGTCACCCTACACGGGAGGGTGAAAAACTGTTTTTT. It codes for CASSHPTREGEKLFF.

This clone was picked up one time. The chain's CDR3 is CATSLEIVDSNSPLHF. The CDR3 coding sequence is TGTGCCACCAGCCTCGAGATAGTAGACTCTAATTCACCCCTCCACTTT. The chain joins TRBV15 to TRBJ1-6, with D hard to call. The V and J ends lost 5 bases and 6 bases respectively, with 17 bases between them. Germline CDR1 LNHNV, CDR2 YYDKDF (reference sequence). The CDR3 covers 16 residues.

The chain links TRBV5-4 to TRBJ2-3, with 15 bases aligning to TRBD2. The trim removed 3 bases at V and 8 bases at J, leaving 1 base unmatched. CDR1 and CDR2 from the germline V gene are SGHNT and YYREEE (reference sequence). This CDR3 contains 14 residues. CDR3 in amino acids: CASSSGLAGGTQYF. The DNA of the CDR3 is TGTGCCAGCAGCTCGGGACTAGCGGGGGGTACGCAGTATTTT.

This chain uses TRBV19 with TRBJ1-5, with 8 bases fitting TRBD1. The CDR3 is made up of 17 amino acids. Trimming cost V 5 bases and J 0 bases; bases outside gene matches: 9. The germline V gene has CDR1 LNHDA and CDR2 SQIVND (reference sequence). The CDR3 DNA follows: TGTGCCAGTAGTCCCGGGACAGGCGGTTATAGCAATCAGCCCCAGCATTTT. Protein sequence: CASSPGTGGYSNQPQHF.

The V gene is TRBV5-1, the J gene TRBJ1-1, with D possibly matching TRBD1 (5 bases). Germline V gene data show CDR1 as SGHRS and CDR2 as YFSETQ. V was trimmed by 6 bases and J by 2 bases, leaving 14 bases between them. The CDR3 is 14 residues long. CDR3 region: CASKRETANTEAFF. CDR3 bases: TGCGCCAGCAAACGGGAGACAGCAAACACTGAAGCTTTCTTT.

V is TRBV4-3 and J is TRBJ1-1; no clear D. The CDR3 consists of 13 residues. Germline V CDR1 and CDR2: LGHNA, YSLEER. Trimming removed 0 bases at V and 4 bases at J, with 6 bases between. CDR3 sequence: CASSQDTPTEAFF. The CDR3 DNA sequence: TGCGCCAGCAGCCAAGATACACCCACTGAAGCTTTCTTT.

CDR3 region: CASSLAGGGSYNEQFF. The CDR3 DNA reads TGCGCCAGCAGCTTGGCCGGGGGCGGGTCCTACAATGAGCAGTTCTTC. The genes are TRBV5-1 and TRBJ2-1, with D perhaps assigned TRBD1 or TRBD2 (6 bases each). The ends were cut back, 0 bases at V and 1 base at J, with 11 bases in the middle. The germline V gene encodes CDR1 SGHRS and CDR2 YFSETQ. This CDR3 region has 16 residues.

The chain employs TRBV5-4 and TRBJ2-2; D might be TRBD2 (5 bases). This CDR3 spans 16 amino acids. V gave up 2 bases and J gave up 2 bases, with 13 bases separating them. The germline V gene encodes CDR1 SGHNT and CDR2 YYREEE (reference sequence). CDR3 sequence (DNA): TGTGCCAGCAGCTTCACCTGGCGGGTAAACACCGGGGAGCTGTTTTTT. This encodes CASSFTWRVNTGELFF.